A selection of T cell receptor beta chains follows, all from one sample in a study of blood T cell repertoires in COVID-19. Sequencing was performed with immunoSEQ multiplex PCR; in TCRdb, only in-frame clones are kept and a portion is missing. The repertoire holds fewer than 350,000 clones, with 70% to 90% as singletons. The sample comprised PBMCs or T cells enriched from blood (not recorded which). The origin of the receptors is a man aged 30 to 39 who had recovered from COVID-19. The CDR3 runs from the conserved cysteine through the conserved F or W. D genes are given only for firm matches. Size values are once, few and many counts, or a class for expanded clones, and some rows have none.

>many|TRBV4-1|NA|TRBJ1-1
TGCGCCAGCAGCCAAGCCGACAGAATGAACACTGAAGCTTTCTTT
CASSQADRMNTEAFF
>NA|TRBV6-2/TRBV6-3|TRBD1|TRBJ1-6
TGTGCCAGCAGTCACCTTCGGGGACAGGGGGGAACACCCCTCCACTTT
CASSHLRGQGGTPLHF
>NA|TRBV11-2|TRBD1|TRBJ1-2
TGTGCCAGCAGCTCATACCGGGACAGGGGGCCTACTAACTATGGCTACACCTTC
CASSSYRDRGPTNYGYTF
>few|TRBV6-4|TRBD2|TRBJ2-3
TGTGCCAGCAGTGACTTAGCGGGGGGAACAGATACGCAGTATTTT
CASSDLAGGTDTQYF
>NA|TRBV6-1|NA|TRBJ2-5
TGTGCCAGCAGTGATACAGGGCGGCAAGAGACCCAGTACTTC
CASSDTGRQETQYF
>NA|TRBV27|TRBD1|TRBJ1-4
TGTGCCAGCAGTCGCGGACAGGTCGGCGGAAAACTGTTTTTT
CASSRGQVGGKLFF
>NA|TRBV25-1|NA|TRBJ1-5
TGTGCCAGCAGCAAGGAGGGGACTCAGCCCCAGCATTTT
CASSKEGTQPQHF
>NA|TRBV12-3/TRBV12-4|TRBD1|TRBJ1-6
TGTGCCAGCAGTTTAGACAGGGGGTCACCCCTCCACTTT
CASSLDRGSPLHF
>NA|TRBV7-2|NA|TRBJ1-1
TGTGCCAGCAGCTTAGTTAGGACAGTCAACACTGAAGCTTTCTTT
CASSLVRTVNTEAFF
>few|TRBV19|TRBD1|TRBJ1-2
TGTGCCACGGGACAGGGGGCACCAAACTATGGCTACACCTTC
CATGQGAPNYGYTF
>NA|TRBV6-6|TRBD1|TRBJ2-5
TGTGCCAGCACCTCAACAGGGGGTCAACAAGAGACCCAGTACTTC
CASTSTGGQQETQYF
>once|TRBV12-3/TRBV12-4|NA|TRBJ1-2
TGTGCCAGCAGCCCGGGGAGGGCGGATGGCTACACCTTC
CASSPGRADGYTF
>once|TRBV9|TRBD1|TRBJ1-2
TGTGCCAGCAGCGTCGGGACAGAGGCGACGAATGGCTACACCTTC
CASSVGTEATNGYTF
>once|TRBV30|TRBD1|TRBJ1-2
TGTGCCTGGTCCCTCGGACAGGGGGCGGCCTATGGCTACACCTTC
CAWSLGQGAAYGYTF
>NA|TRBV4-3|NA|TRBJ2-3
TGCGCCAGCAGCCAAGATAGGGCAGGGGGGAACACAGATACGCAGTATTTT
CASSQDRAGGNTDTQYF
>NA|TRBV6-2/TRBV6-3|NA|TRBJ1-4
TGTGCCAGCAGTTACGCAGGGCGAGCTGAAAAACTGTTTTTT
CASSYAGRAEKLFF